These 13 T cell receptor beta chains were all obtained from the same sample, sequenced in a study of patients and donors after allogeneic stem cell transplantation. TCRdb called the RT-PCR reads again in MiXCR, with one record for every CDR3 protein. The sample holds about 960,000 distinct CDR3 sequences, roughly 18% seen once. Sequenced sample: blood, either unsorted or a sorted T cell fraction (not recorded which). Source of these receptors: a human donor who was either an allogeneic HSCT recipient or a stem cell or donor lymphocyte infusion donor (not recorded which). It is not recorded whose cells these are; they may come from a transplant donor.

This clonotype has more than one count but fewer than ten. The rearrangement links TRBV6-2 or TRBV6-3 to TRBJ2-6; no definite D call. Germline CDR1 and CDR2: MNHEY and SVGEGT. This CDR3 spans 13 amino acids. Trimming pared 8 bases from V and 1 base from J, leaving 6 bases between. CDR3 coding DNA: TGTGCCAGCGCTTTATCTGGGGCCAACGTCCTGACTTTC. It yields the protein CASALSGANVLTF.

The V and J genes are TRBV7-9 and TRBJ2-3; 10 bases are a match to TRBD2. The V gene's germline CDR1 is SEHNR and CDR2 FQNEAQ (reference sequence). After removal of 3 bases from V and 4 bases from J, the junction contained 7 bases not matched to a gene. There are 16 residues in the CDR3. CDR3 residues: CASSFSGGGRADTQYF. The CDR3 coding sequence is TGTGCCAGCAGCTTCAGCGGGGGGGGAAGAGCAGATACGCAGTATTTT.

This clonotype was picked up a small number of times. This chain links TRBV7-8 with TRBJ1-5; D perhaps matches TRBD1 (5 bases). CDR1 SGHVS and CDR2 FQNEAQ come from the germline V gene. Trimming stripped 5 bases from V and 3 bases from J, with 20 bases between. The CDR3 has 17 residues. CDR3 nucleotides: TGTGCCAGCAGCCTCCCCCGGGGGGAGACCTACAATCAGCCCCAGCATTTT. Amino acid sequence: CASSLPRGETYNQPQHF.

This clonotype was counted between two and nine times. V gene TRBV11-1 combines with J gene TRBJ1-1; 7 bases agree with TRBD1. Germline loops: CDR1 SGHAT, CDR2 FQDESV (reference sequence). The CDR3 loop spans 18 amino acids. Germline trimming cut 2 bases from V and 6 bases from J; bases unmatched to any gene: 18. The CDR3 DNA sequence: TGTGCCAGCAGCTTACCCGGGGGCCGGCAGGGGGTGTCTGCTGAAGCTTTCTTT. It yields the protein CASSLPGGRQGVSAEAFF.

This clonotype was observed at least ten times. The V gene is TRBV9, the J gene TRBJ2-7; D ambiguous. With 4 bases removed from V and 4 bases from J, the gap between germline ends came to 6 bases. Germline V gene sequence: CDR1 SGDLS, CDR2 YYNGEE. This CDR3 has 11 amino acids. For the CDR3, the DNA is TGTGCCAGCAGCAATGATTACGAGCAGTACTTC. Amino acids: CASSNDYEQYF.

This chain uses TRBV18 with TRBJ1-1; D perhaps matches TRBD1 (5 bases). This CDR3 has 16 residues. The germline CDR1 and CDR2 sequences are KGHSH and LQKENI. V dropped 0 bases and J dropped 1 base, with 12 bases sitting between them. The CDR3 DNA follows: TGTGCCAGCTCACCACCGATGTTAGGGGAGAACACTGAAGCTTTCTTT. This codes for CASSPPMLGENTEAFF.

The V gene is TRBV12-3 or TRBV12-4, the J gene TRBJ2-1; 9 nucleotides match TRBD2. The junction had 15 bases not matched to a gene; V was cut back by 2 bases and J by 7 bases. The CDR3 runs to 18 residues. CDR3 region: CASSLLVGTSRQFNEQFF. The CDR3 DNA follows: TGTGCCAGCAGTTTACTAGTCGGGACTAGCCGACAATTTAATGAGCAGTTCTTC.

This clonotype was recorded a few times. The rearrangement links TRBV7-9 to TRBJ2-1; weak D call: TRBD2 (5 bases). The V gene's germline CDR1 is SEHNR and CDR2 FQNEAQ (reference sequence). Trimming shortened V by 4 bases and J by 8 bases, and 15 bases separated the two germline ends. The CDR3 runs to 14 residues. CDR3 amino acids: CASSSRDVLDEQFF. CDR3 DNA sequence: TGTGCCAGCAGCTCGAGGGATGTATTAGATGAGCAGTTCTTC.

This clonotype has more than one count but fewer than ten. The chain has TRBV6-5 and TRBJ1-1; 7 nucleotides match TRBD1. The CDR3 totals 15 residues. From germline, CDR1 is MNHEY and CDR2 SVGAGI. The V segment lost 4 bases and the J segment 3 bases; nucleotides outside the gene matches: 8. CDR3 nucleotide sequence: TGTGCCAGCAGTTCCAGACAGGGCCGGGACACTGAAGCTTTCTTT. Protein: CASSSRQGRDTEAFF.

This chain connects TRBV29-1 to TRBJ1-2; maybe TRBD1 (5 bases). V was clipped by 4 bases and J by 7 bases, with 13 bases between them. The V gene's germline CDR1 is SQVTM and CDR2 ANQGSEA. The CDR3 loop spans 12 amino acids. CDR3 coding DNA: TGCAGCGTTGTCGGGACGGCGGCTGGCTACACCTTC. Its translation: CSVVGTAAGYTF.

This clonotype was observed a handful of times. The chain uses TRBV7-9 and TRBJ2-1, with TRBD2 as a possible D gene (6 bases). This CDR3 is built from 16 residues. V was trimmed by 5 bases and J by 8 bases, leaving 22 bases between them. The germline CDR1 and CDR2 sequences are SEHNR and FQNEAQ (reference sequence). The CDR3 protein is CASSLDTSWRAHEQFF. The DNA for the CDR3 is TGTGCCAGCAGCCTAGATACTAGCTGGAGGGCCCATGAGCAGTTCTTC.

This chain joins TRBV27 and TRBJ2-7, with no clear D. V was clipped by 1 base and J by 3 bases, with 13 bases between them. This CDR3 spans 15 amino acids. Germline CDR1 and CDR2: MNHEY and SMNVEV (reference sequence). CDR3 sequence (DNA): TGTGCCAGCAGTTTATATCCCCCTAGAGACTACGAGCAGTACTTC. As protein: CASSLYPPRDYEQYF.

The genes are TRBV6-1 and TRBJ2-1, with D hard to call. Germline V gene lookup returns CDR1 MNHNS and CDR2 SASEGT. V lost 6 bases, J lost 4 bases, and 16 bases lay in between. This CDR3 is built from 15 residues. This CDR3 reads CASRALGQTYNEQFF. For the CDR3, the DNA is TGTGCCAGCAGGGCCCTAGGGCAGACTTACAATGAGCAGTTCTTC.